The entry that follows covers one T cell receptor beta chain sequence. Trimming took 0 bases from V and 7 from J, leaving 12 bases between them. Germline values: CDR1 GTSNPN, CDR2 SVGIG (reference sequence). CDR3 length: 13 residues. This entry comes from a study of T cell changes during pregnancy in multiple sclerosis. Some clones are missing from TCRdb's copy, which holds only in-frame ones; the method was immunoSEQ multiplex PCR. Here the sample spans about 32,000 clones, around nine tenths being singletons. This receptor was obtained from a female donor with multiple sclerosis, enrolled in a pregnancy study. V gene TRBV30 combines with J gene TRBJ1-2; D is ambiguous. This specimen consisted of CD8+ T cells from peripheral blood mononuclear cells, obtained in the first trimester of pregnancy. CDR3 amino acids: CAWSVLIEGGYTF. The CDR3 nucleotides read TGTGCCTGGAGTGTACTAATAGAAGGTGGCTACACCTTC.